Listed here are 10 T cell receptor beta chains from one sample, sequenced in a study of blood T cell repertoires in COVID-19. Libraries were prepared by immunoSEQ multiplex PCR; TCRdb keeps only in-frame clonotypes and omits some of them. Of 120,000 or so clones in the sample, 70% to 80% were seen once. Sequencing used peripheral blood. These receptor sequences come from an older man with acute or convalescent COVID-19.

This clone was seen a few times. The chain links TRBV5-1 to TRBJ2-7; 8 bases are a match to TRBD2. V dropped 0 bases and J dropped 0; count of bases not matched to a gene: 8. The germline V gene encodes CDR1 SGHRS and CDR2 YFSETQ. The CDR3 loop spans 17 amino acids. The CDR3 region is CASSLGVAGPTSYEQYF. CDR3 in DNA: TGCGCCAGCAGCTTGGGAGTAGCGGGACCTACCTCCTACGAGCAGTACTTC.

The chain couples TRBV5-1 to TRBJ2-3; TRBD2 matches at 10 bases. CDR1 and CDR2 from the germline V gene are SGHRS and YFSETQ. The junction had 7 bases not matched to a gene; V was cut back by 0 bases and J by 0 bases. The CDR3 totals 18 residues. Here the CDR3 DNA reads TGCGCCAGCAGCTTGGCCATGACTAGCGGGTTTAGCACAGATACGCAGTATTTT. It codes for CASSLAMTSGFSTDTQYF.

This clone was recorded once. The rearrangement links TRBV30 to TRBJ2-7; D possibly corresponds to TRBD1 (7 bases). V lost 4 bases and J 6 bases, leaving 10 bases between the germline ends. Germline CDR1 and CDR2: GTSNPN and SVGIG (reference sequence). The CDR3 extends over 11 amino acids. The CDR3 reads CAWIQGGEQYF. DNA for the CDR3: TGTGCCTGGATTCAGGGGGGCGAGCAGTACTTC.

V and J are TRBV3-1 (or the pseudogene TRBV3-2) and TRBJ2-5; 7 bases are shared with TRBD2. CDR3 length: 17 amino acids. Germline assignment: CDR1 LGHDT and CDR2 YNNKEL (reference sequence). The V gene end was trimmed by 0 bases and the J gene end by 1 base; junction bases not matched to a gene: 8. The CDR3, as DNA: TGTGCCAGCAGCCAAGATAAGTGGGGGGGGAGCCAAGAGACCCAGTACTTC. Its translation is CASSQDKWGGSQETQYF.

This rearrangement joins TRBV19 to TRBJ1-5; TRBD1 is a possible D gene (6 bases). The CDR3 runs 18 residues. V lost 3 bases and J lost 0, with 18 bases in between. Germline CDR1 LNHDA, CDR2 SQIVND (reference sequence). CDR3 in DNA: TGTGCCAGTAGTATCCAAGGGACAACTACCCATAGCAATCAGCCCCAGCATTTT. Protein: CASSIQGTTTHSNQPQHF.

The rearrangement uses TRBV11-2 and TRBJ2-7; D not certain. V was trimmed by 1 base and J by 3 bases, leaving 10 bases between them. This CDR3 region has 14 residues. From germline, CDR1 is SGHAT and CDR2 FQNNGV. The CDR3 region has the DNA TGTGCCAGCAGCTTAGGCCGAGCGAGCTACGAGCAGTACTTC. Residues: CASSLGRASYEQYF.

In this sample, this clone turned up once. The V call is TRBV19, the J call TRBJ1-2, with D tentatively TRBD1 (5 bases). Trimming took off 7 bases at V and 7 bases at J, with 19 bases between the two ends. Germline values: CDR1 LNHDA, CDR2 SQIVND (reference sequence). CDR3 length: 14 amino acids. CDR3 protein: CASTPVGPSGGYTF. The CDR3 region has the DNA TGTGCCAGTACCCCCGTGGGGCCATCAGGTGGCTACACCTTC.

The V gene is TRBV18, the J gene TRBJ2-7, with D perhaps TRBD1 (5 bases). The germline V gene encodes CDR1 KGHSH and CDR2 LQKENI. The V and J ends lost 0 bases and 7 bases respectively, with 19 bases between them. The CDR3 sequence is 16 residues long. The CDR3 sequence: CASSPPIQGAPGEQYF. The DNA of the CDR3 is TGTGCCAGCTCACCACCGATCCAGGGTGCCCCTGGTGAGCAGTACTTC.

The V and J genes are TRBV7-3 and TRBJ2-7, with a weak D call TRBD1 (6 bases). Looked up from germline, CDR1 is SGHTA and CDR2 is FQGTGA. The CDR3 contains 15 residues. The V end lost 5 bases, the J end lost 4 bases, and 18 bases lay between the germline ends. CDR3 protein: CASSPDGQPFYEQYF. The CDR3 DNA is TGTGCCAGCAGCCCCGACGGACAGCCCTTTTACGAGCAGTACTTC. Full variable domain (rest looked up from reference TRBV7-3 and TRBJ2-7): GAGVSQTPSNKVTEKGKYVELRCDPISGHTALYWYRQSLGQGPEFLIYFQGTGAADDSGLPNDRFFAVRPEGSVSTLKIQRTERGDSAVYLCASSPDGQPFYEQYFGPGTRLTVT.

This chain links TRBV5-1 with TRBJ1-1, with D perhaps TRBD1 (6 bases). Deletions cut 3 bases from V and 0 bases from J, with 15 bases between. CDR1 and CDR2 from the germline V gene are SGHRS and YFSETQ. The CDR3 loop spans 16 amino acids. In DNA form, the CDR3 reads TGCGCCAGCAGCTCCTTGGACAGCCCTATGAACACTGAAGCTTTCTTT. Its translation: CASSSLDSPMNTEAFF.